This is a list of T cell receptor beta chains from one sample in a study of glioma-infiltrating T cells after dendritic cell vaccination. The repertoire was sequenced with immunoSEQ multiplex PCR; TCRdb's copy has only in-frame clones and lacks some. The table includes under 130,000 clones, around 81% detected once. The sample in question was blood, obtained before dendritic cell vaccination. The receptors originated from a human donor with glioblastoma. CDR3s include the opening cysteine and the closing phenylalanine or tryptophan. A D gene is named only where the DNA matches it firmly. Expanded clones are given a class, and other clones once, few, many or no size at all.

cdr3_nt cdr3_aa j_call clone_size d_call v_call
TGCGCCAGCAGCTTGCTCCAAGCGGGGGGGGAGGATACGCAGTATTTT CASSLLQAGGEDTQYF TRBJ2-3 NA TRBD2 TRBV5-1
TGTGCCAGCAGTTCGTTAAGGGGAACCCAGGGCGTTACCGGAAACACCATATATTTT CASSSLRGTQGVTGNTIYF TRBJ1-3 NA NA TRBV27
TGTGCCAGCAGCAATACGGGGTTCTACGAGCAGTACTTC CASSNTGFYEQYF TRBJ2-7 NA NA TRBV5-6
TGTGCCAGCAGTGGAAATATGGGGGCCACACTAAGGAACACTGAAGCTTTCTTT CASSGNMGATLRNTEAFF TRBJ1-1 NA NA TRBV6-1
TGTGCCAGCAGCATGGGCGGGGCGGGGACCACAGATACGCAGTATTTT CASSMGGAGTTDTQYF TRBJ2-3 once NA TRBV5-4
TGTGCCAGTAGTCTGACAGGGCGGGATGGCTACACCTTC CASSLTGRDGYTF TRBJ1-2 NA TRBD1 TRBV19
TGCGCCAGCAGTGAGTCGACTAGGGGTGAGCAGTACTTC CASSESTRGEQYF TRBJ2-7 NA NA TRBV10-1
TGTGCCAGCAGCCAATCTCTCTTTAAGGGGTACTATGGCTACACCTTC CASSQSLFKGYYGYTF TRBJ1-2 NA NA TRBV4-2
TGCGCCAGCAGCCTACGACAAGAGAACACCGGGGAGCTGTTTTTT CASSLRQENTGELFF TRBJ2-2 NA NA TRBV5-1
TGCGCCAGCAGCTTTGGAGGCACAGATACGCAGTATTTT CASSFGGTDTQYF TRBJ2-3 NA NA TRBV5-1
TGTGCCAGCAGCTTGAGGGGGTACAATGAGCAGTTCTTC CASSLRGYNEQFF TRBJ2-1 NA NA TRBV7-3
TGCGCCAGCAGCCAAGAATCGATCGGCACAGCTACGCAGTATTTT CASSQESIGTATQYF TRBJ2-3 NA NA TRBV4-3
TGTGCTAGTGGAGGGGCATTACAGGGGTATGGGCAGCCCCAGCATTTT CASGGALQGYGQPQHF TRBJ1-5 NA TRBD1 TRBV12-5
TGCAGTGCTCCGACAGGGGGCGCAGCCTATTTT CSAPTGGAAYF TRBJ1-3 few TRBD1 TRBV20-1
TGTGCCAGCAGCTTAGAACGGGACAACTCGGAGTTCTTC CASSLERDNSEFF TRBJ2-1 NA NA TRBV11-2
TGCAGCGCCGGACACCCAGCGAACACCGGGGAGCTGTTTTTT CSAGHPANTGELFF TRBJ2-2 NA NA TRBV29-1
TGTGCCAGCACCCGGGGGGGATTCTCCTACGAGCAGTACTTC CASTRGGFSYEQYF TRBJ2-7 NA TRBD2 TRBV7-9
TGTGCCTGGGCGGACAGGGGAATTTACGAGCAGTACTTC CAWADRGIYEQYF TRBJ2-7 NA TRBD1 TRBV30
TGTGCCAGTAGTATGCGGGATAATTCACCCCTCCACTTT CASSMRDNSPLHF TRBJ1-6 NA NA TRBV19
TGCGCCAGCAGCTTGGGACAGGGGGGGGATGAGCAGTTCTTC CASSLGQGGDEQFF TRBJ2-1 NA TRBD1 TRBV5-1
TGTGCCAGCAGCCGGACAGGGAGCTACGAGCAGTACTTC CASSRTGSYEQYF TRBJ2-7 NA TRBD1 TRBV7-8
TGTGCCAGCAGCTTCCCCCTCGGAGGGCATCACACTGAAGCTTTCTTT CASSFPLGGHHTEAFF TRBJ1-1 NA NA TRBV11-3
TGTGCCAGCAGCCTCCTAGGAGTATTTGCTGAAGCTTTCTTT CASSLLGVFAEAFF TRBJ1-1 NA NA TRBV7-9
TGTGCCAGTAGTATCGACGCTAGGAACCTCTATAGCAATCAGCCCCAGCATTTT CASSIDARNLYSNQPQHF TRBJ1-5 NA NA TRBV19
TGCGCCAGCAGCCACCGGACAGCGATAGGGAATTCACCCCTCCACTTT CASSHRTAIGNSPLHF TRBJ1-6 NA NA TRBV4-1
TGTGCCAGCAGCCGAGACTCCCCAGGGGGGTCCTACGAGCAGTACTTC CASSRDSPGGSYEQYF TRBJ2-7 NA NA TRBV6-6
TGTGCCAGTAACCCTGGAGGGCCAGAGGTGGAGCAGCCCCAGCATTTT CASNPGGPEVEQPQHF TRBJ1-5 NA NA TRBV19
TGTGCCAGCAGTACCGGGACTAGCAGGAATGAGCAGTTCTTC CASSTGTSRNEQFF TRBJ2-1 NA TRBD2 TRBV6-6
TGTGCCAGCAGCTTATATAGCACTGAAGCTTTCTTT CASSLYSTEAFF TRBJ1-1 NA NA TRBV11-2
TGCGCCAGCAGCTTGGTGGCAGGGGACCCCTACGAGCAGTACTTC CASSLVAGDPYEQYF TRBJ2-7 NA NA TRBV5-1
TGTGCCAGCAGTGCGGACAGGGGTCATGGCAATGAGCAGTTCTTC CASSADRGHGNEQFF TRBJ2-1 NA TRBD1 TRBV6-1
TGTGCCAGCAGCCGTGCGGGACCGGGTAATGAAAAACTGTTTTTT CASSRAGPGNEKLFF TRBJ1-4 NA NA TRBV27
TGTGCCAGCAGCTTAGACTTGCGGTGGGGCACAGATACGCAGTATTTT CASSLDLRWGTDTQYF TRBJ2-3 once NA TRBV13
TGTGCCAGCAGCTTAGCGCCCCGTGGGACAGGGAACTATGGCTACACCTTC CASSLAPRGTGNYGYTF TRBJ1-2 NA TRBD1 TRBV11-2
TGTGCCAGCAGCCTAACAGGGAATAATGAAAAACTGTTTTTT CASSLTGNNEKLFF TRBJ1-4 NA NA TRBV28
TGCGCCAGCAGCCAAGAAACCTCGGCCGAACCGTCCAGGGGTGATCGCCACAATGAGCAGTTCTTC CASSQETSAEPSRGDRHNEQFF TRBJ2-1 NA NA TRBV4-1
TGTGCCAGCAGCCAAATGGGACAGACCTATGGCTACACCTTC CASSQMGQTYGYTF TRBJ1-2 NA TRBD1 TRBV14
TGTGCCAGCAGTTTAATTTGGACCGAGGGGCCAGGGGCTGAAGCTTTCTTT CASSLIWTEGPGAEAFF TRBJ1-1 NA NA TRBV27
TGTGCCAGTAAGCCGGACAGGGCGAGCGAAAAACTGTTTTTT CASKPDRASEKLFF TRBJ1-4 NA TRBD1 TRBV19
TGTGCCAGCAGTATCCCCACCTACGAGCAGTACTTC CASSIPTYEQYF TRBJ2-7 NA NA TRBV28
TGCGCCAGCAACGAATTGGGGGCAGTCGAGACCCAGTACTTC CASNELGAVETQYF TRBJ2-5 NA NA TRBV5-1
TGTGCCAGCAGTGAGATACAGGGAGCTGAAAAACTGTTTTTT CASSEIQGAEKLFF TRBJ1-4 NA NA TRBV6-1
TGTGCCAGCAGCTTATGGGACAGGGGTAGCGCAGATACGCAGTATTTT CASSLWDRGSADTQYF TRBJ2-3 NA TRBD1 TRBV11-2
TGTGCCACCAGCAGAGATTCTGCGGGGGGGCCCACCGGGGAGCTGTTTTTT CATSRDSAGGPTGELFF TRBJ2-2 NA TRBD2 TRBV15
TGTGCCAGCAGCGTAACAGGGGGTATTAAGGAAAAACTGTTTTTT CASSVTGGIKEKLFF TRBJ1-4 NA TRBD1 TRBV7-8
TGTGCCAGCAGCTTAGAACAGGTTAATGAAAAACTGTTTTTT CASSLEQVNEKLFF TRBJ1-4 few NA TRBV11-2
TGTGCCAGCAGCGCACAGGGGTTAGGGTACAATGAGCAGTTCTTC CASSAQGLGYNEQFF TRBJ2-1 few TRBD1 TRBV7-3
TGTGCCAGCACCCTTACGGCGGCCTCTGAAGCTTTCTTT CASTLTAASEAFF TRBJ1-1 NA NA TRBV5-5
TGCGCCAGCAGTGAAGGTAAATTACGGGGGAACACTGAAGCTTTCTTT CASSEGKLRGNTEAFF TRBJ1-1 NA NA TRBV10-2
TGCGCCAGCAGCCAGACAGCCGACCAAGAGACCCAGTACTTC CASSQTADQETQYF TRBJ2-5 NA NA TRBV5-1